This paragraph covers one TCR beta chain sequence. Antigen specificity is unknown. Trimming at V came to 9 bases and at J to 5 bases, leaving 17 bases not matched to a gene. This CDR3 is built from 17 residues. Germline values: CDR1 MDHEN, CDR2 SYDVKM. The protocol was immunoSEQ multiplex PCR, while the TCRdb copy is restricted to in-frame clones and leaves out a portion. The table has 20,000 to 30,000 clones, 75% to 90% seen once; the top ten hold 12% to 15%. These data originate in a study of T cells in localized non-small cell lung cancer. Whole-study findings and limits: One tumor region alone was sequenced, and heterogeneity therefore remains possible. Uninvolved adjacent lung showed peak T cell clonality, exceeding tumor. Adjacent lung exhibited a median of about 56 among the 100 most abundant tumor clones.

Sequenced here: peripheral blood, sampled before any cancer treatment. This TCR was sampled from a female donor of 60 years or more with stage I lung adenocarcinoma. J is TRBJ1-4 and V is TRBV28; 8 bases line up with TRBD1. Here the CDR3 DNA reads TGTGCCAGTCGACGAACAGGGGGAGACTACCAGAATGAAAAACTGTTTTTT. It is translated as CASRRTGGDYQNEKLFF.